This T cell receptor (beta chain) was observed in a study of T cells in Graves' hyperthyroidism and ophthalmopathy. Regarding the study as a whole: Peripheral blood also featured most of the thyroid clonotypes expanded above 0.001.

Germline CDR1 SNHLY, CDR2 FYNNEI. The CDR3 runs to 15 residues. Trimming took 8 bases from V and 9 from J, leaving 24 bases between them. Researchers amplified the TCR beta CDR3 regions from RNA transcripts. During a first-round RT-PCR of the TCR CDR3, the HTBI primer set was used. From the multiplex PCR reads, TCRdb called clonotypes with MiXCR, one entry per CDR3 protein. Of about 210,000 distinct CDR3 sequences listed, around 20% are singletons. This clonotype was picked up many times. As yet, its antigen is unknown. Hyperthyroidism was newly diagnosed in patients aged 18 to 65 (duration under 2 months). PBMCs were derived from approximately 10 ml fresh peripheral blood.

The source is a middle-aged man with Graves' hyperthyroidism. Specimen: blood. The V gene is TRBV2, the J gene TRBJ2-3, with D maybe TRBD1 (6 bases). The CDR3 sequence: CASGPGTGSRGTQYF. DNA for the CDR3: TGTGCCAGCGGTCCGGGAACAGGGAGCCGCGGGACGCAGTATTTT.